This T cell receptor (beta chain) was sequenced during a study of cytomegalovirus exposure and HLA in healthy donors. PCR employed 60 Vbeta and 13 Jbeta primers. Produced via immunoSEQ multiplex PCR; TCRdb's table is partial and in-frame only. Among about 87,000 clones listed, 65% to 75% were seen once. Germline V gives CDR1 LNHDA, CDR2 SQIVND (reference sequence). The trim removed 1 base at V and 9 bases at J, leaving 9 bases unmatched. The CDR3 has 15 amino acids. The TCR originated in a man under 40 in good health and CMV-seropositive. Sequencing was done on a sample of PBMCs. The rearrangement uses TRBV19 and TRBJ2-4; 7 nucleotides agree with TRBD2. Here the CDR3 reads CASSIGITPGGIQYF. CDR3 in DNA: TGTGCCAGTAGTATAGGAATAACGCCGGGGGGCATTCAGTACTTC.